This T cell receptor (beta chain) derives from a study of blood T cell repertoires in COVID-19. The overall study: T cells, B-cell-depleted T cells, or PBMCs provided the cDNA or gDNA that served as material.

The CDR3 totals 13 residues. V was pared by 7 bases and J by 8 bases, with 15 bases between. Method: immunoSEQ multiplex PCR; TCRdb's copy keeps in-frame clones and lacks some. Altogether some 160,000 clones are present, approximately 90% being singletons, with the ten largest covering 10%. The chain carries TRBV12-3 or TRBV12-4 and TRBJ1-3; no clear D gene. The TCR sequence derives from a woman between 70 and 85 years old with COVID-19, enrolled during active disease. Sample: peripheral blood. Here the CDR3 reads CASTDWASDTIYF. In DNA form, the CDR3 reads TGTGCCAGCACCGATTGGGCATCGGACACCATATATTTT.